The 21 T cell receptor beta chains below were found in one sample sequenced in a study of CD8+CD57+ T cells in acquired aplastic anemia. The TCR beta profiling, which covered VDJ combination and CDR3 sequence, was carried out using genomic DNA as the template. TCRdb recomputed calls from the reads with MiXCR, one row per CDR3 protein. Here the sample spans roughly 170,000 distinct CDR3 sequences, about 60% being singletons. Material: sorted CD4+, CD8+, or CD8+CD57+ T cells (not recorded which) from PBMCs. These receptors were obtained from a human donor in good health.

With regard to this clonotype: A read error may account for a junction end that differs from germline. J is TRBJ1-5 and V is TRBV10-2; D not resolved. The CDR3 consists of 15 residues. The V gene's germline CDR1 is WSHSY and CDR2 SAAADI. The CDR3 coding sequence is TGCGCTAGCAGTGAAGTTCGGGAAGGGAATCAGCCCCAGCATTTT. This gives the protein CASSEVREGNQPQHF.

Concerning this clonotype itself: A junction end diverges from the germline sequence, so it may reflect a read error. The V gene is TRBV6-5, the J gene TRBJ2-1; D possibly corresponds to TRBD1 (5 bases). The CDR3 runs 14 residues. The V gene's germline CDR1 is MNHEY and CDR2 SVGAGI. CDR3 nucleotide sequence: TGTGCCATCAGTGAGCCAGGGCGGTTGAATGAGCAGTTCTTC. Residues: CAISEPGRLNEQFF.

The gene calls are TRBV2 and TRBJ2-2; D unclear. V was cut by 10 bases and J by 6 bases, with 12 bases left in between. The CDR3 has 12 residues. The germline V gene encodes CDR1 SNHLY and CDR2 FYNNEI. This CDR3 is CATKTEAGELFF. In DNA form, the CDR3 reads TGTGCCACTAAAACTGAGGCCGGGGAGCTGTTTTTT.

This clonotype has just one count. The genes are TRBV9 and TRBJ1-1, with D perhaps matching TRBD1 (6 bases). The germline V and J ends were trimmed by 5 bases and 1 base, with 15 bases remaining between them. The length of the CDR3 is 15 residues. CDR1 and CDR2 from the germline V gene are SGDLS and YYNGEE. This CDR3 reads CASSRDTQGNTEAFF. CDR3 bases: TGTGCCAGCAGTCGGGACACTCAGGGGAACACTGAAGCTTTCTTT.

This clonotype was found many times. The V call is TRBV7-2, the J call TRBJ2-7; no firm D call. CDR1 is SGHTA and CDR2 is FQGNSA in the germline V gene. This CDR3 comprises 14 residues. Deletions cut 4 bases from V and 3 bases from J, with 13 bases between. CDR3 DNA: TGTGCCAGCAGCTCTCCCGACATCCACTACGAGCAGTACTTC. Its translation is CASSSPDIHYEQYF.

This clonotype occurred many times. The genes are TRBV15 and TRBJ1-2; maybe TRBD1 (5 bases). This CDR3 comprises 14 residues. Germline-derived CDR1 and CDR2 are LNHNV and YYDKDF (reference sequence). Between the trimmed V and J ends, which lost 2 bases and 4 bases, there was a span of 11 bases. The CDR3 region has the DNA TGTGCCACCAGCAGATCTGGAAGGGGCTATGGCTACACCTTC. It translates to CATSRSGRGYGYTF.

The gene calls are TRBV29-1 and TRBJ1-2; D not resolved. V lost 2 bases to trimming and J lost 9 bases, with 16 bases between them. CDR3 size: 13 residues. In germline, CDR1 is SQVTM, CDR2 ANQGSEA. The CDR3, as DNA: TGCAGCGTTGAAATGAGGAAAAAAGTAAGCTACACCTTC. Its protein is CSVEMRKKVSYTF.

V usage is TRBV4-1 and J usage is TRBJ2-7, with 11 bases fitting TRBD2. This CDR3 comprises 15 residues. V shed 4 bases, J shed 4 bases, and the junction held 6 bases outside the gene matches. The V gene's germline CDR1 is MGHRA and CDR2 YSYEKL. This CDR3 reads CASSLATSGIYEQYF. For the CDR3, the DNA is TGCGCCAGCAGCCTAGCGACTAGCGGGATTTACGAGCAGTACTTC.

This clonotype has just a few counts. This rearrangement joins TRBV24-1 to TRBJ2-7; 7 nucleotides agree with TRBD1. This CDR3 is built from 13 residues. V lost 2 bases and J lost 3; bases outside the gene matches: 0. Per the germline V gene, CDR1 is KGHDR and CDR2 is SFDVKD. This CDR3 is CATSDWDSYEQYF. CDR3 in DNA: TGTGCCACCAGTGATTGGGACAGCTACGAGCAGTACTTC.

There are a few counts of this clonotype. This chain links TRBV7-3 with TRBJ2-7; maybe TRBD2 (5 bases). The length of the CDR3 is 13 residues. The germline V gene encodes CDR1 SGHTA and CDR2 FQGTGA. V dropped 5 bases and J dropped 7 bases, with 15 bases sitting between them. In nucleotides, the CDR3 is TGTGCCAGCAGCCTAGGCAGTTCGGGGGAGCAGTACTTC. It encodes CASSLGSSGEQYF.

The table lists this clonotype with a few counts. The chain uses TRBV10-2 and TRBJ2-7, with D perhaps TRBD2 (5 bases). V was pared by 0 bases and J by 10 bases, with 13 bases between. The CDR3 extends over 13 amino acids. From germline, CDR1 is WSHSY and CDR2 SAAADI. The DNA of the CDR3 is TGCGCCAGCAGTGAGTCGATGGTGGGAGTACAGTACTTC. Translating it yields CASSESMVGVQYF.

There are many counts of this clonotype. The rearrangement joins TRBV6-5 to TRBJ2-1, with 11 positions matching TRBD2. The V segment lost 6 bases and the J segment 4 bases; nucleotides outside the gene matches: 8. Germline V gives CDR1 MNHEY, CDR2 SVGAGI. CDR3 length: 16 residues. In DNA form, the CDR3 reads TGTGCCAGCAGCAACTTAGCGGGAGGGCAGTACAATGAGCAGTTCTTC. It yields the protein CASSNLAGGQYNEQFF.

This clonotype showed up just once. The gene calls are TRBV5-1 and TRBJ2-4; 10 bases match TRBD1. Trimming removed 4 bases from V and 1 base from J; junction bases left unmatched: 5. Germline assignment: CDR1 SGHRS and CDR2 YFSETQ. The CDR3 is 16 residues long. In DNA, the CDR3 is TGCGCCAGCAGCACCGGACAGGGGGTCGCCAAAAACATTCAGTACTTC. Translating gives CASSTGQGVAKNIQYF.

The J gene is TRBJ2-5, the V gene TRBV24-1; D might be TRBD1 (6 bases). V was shortened by 4 bases and J by 3 bases, with 14 bases between the two germline ends. The germline V gene encodes CDR1 KGHDR and CDR2 SFDVKD. The CDR3 is 15 residues long. The CDR3, as DNA: TGTGCCACCAGTGAATCGGGACACTCAAAAGAGACCCAGTACTTC. It is translated as CATSESGHSKETQYF.

The chain employs TRBV24-1 and TRBJ2-3; TRBD2 matches at 15 bases. The V gene's germline CDR1 is KGHDR and CDR2 SFDVKD. The trim removed 5 bases at V and 4 bases at J, leaving 12 bases unmatched. The CDR3 is 19 amino acids. The CDR3 coding sequence is TGTGCCACCAGTGCCAAGGGACTAGCGGGGGGACCATTCGCAGATACGCAGTATTTT. This encodes CATSAKGLAGGPFADTQYF.

The rearrangement uses TRBV5-6 and TRBJ2-3, with a tentative D call TRBD1 (5 bases). This CDR3 has 15 residues. V was clipped by 2 bases and J by 0 bases, with 10 bases between them. Germline CDR1 reads SGHDT; CDR2 reads YYEEEE. The CDR3 region has the DNA TGTGCCAGCAGCTTAGGGCCAGGGAGCACAGATACGCAGTATTTT. Encoded protein: CASSLGPGSTDTQYF.

This chain joins TRBV2 and TRBJ1-6; D gene ambiguous. V was shortened by 2 bases and J by 8 bases, with 4 bases between the two germline ends. The CDR3 covers 12 residues. CDR1 and CDR2 from the germline V gene are SNHLY and FYNNEI. The CDR3 sequence: CASSEIDSPLHF. DNA of the CDR3: TGTGCCAGCAGTGAAATCGATTCACCCCTCCACTTT.

This clonotype has just a few counts. The CDR3: CASSDLGNEQFF. The CDR3 region has the DNA TGCGCCAGCAGTGACCTAGGCAATGAGCAGTTCTTC. The rearrangement joins TRBV10-2 to TRBJ2-1; no reliable D call. With 3 bases removed from V and 6 bases from J, the gap between germline ends came to 6 bases. The length of the CDR3 is 12 residues. The germline V gene encodes CDR1 WSHSY and CDR2 SAAADI.

The chain joins TRBV20-1 to TRBJ2-1; 8 nucleotides line up with TRBD2. V shed 1 base and J 6 bases; nucleotides not matched to a gene: 11. CDR1 and CDR2 from the germline V gene are DFQATT and SNEGSKA (reference sequence). This CDR3 contains 16 residues. The CDR3 region has the DNA TGCAGTGCTAGAGTCATCGGGCGGGGGGACGTCAATGAGCAGTTCTTC. Protein product: CSARVIGRGDVNEQFF.

Remarks on this clonotype: The junction departs from germline at one end; a sequencing error may be responsible. The chain is built from TRBV24-1 and TRBJ2-3, with 7 bases matching TRBD1. CDR3 length equals 16 residues. The germline V gene has CDR1 KGHDR and CDR2 SFDVKD. The CDR3 DNA reads TGTGCCAGCAGTCCCGGGACAGCACTTAGCACAGATACGCAGTATTTT. This encodes CASSPGTALSTDTQYF.

The genes are TRBV5-4 and TRBJ1-2; unclear D gene. The CDR3 loop spans 11 amino acids. The germline V gene has CDR1 SGHNT and CDR2 YYREEE (reference sequence). Trimming removed 2 bases from V and 6 bases from J, with 5 bases in between. The CDR3 DNA sequence: TGTGCCAGCAGCTTAAACCATGGCTACACCTTC. Its protein product is CASSLNHGYTF.